This T cell receptor beta chain emerged from a study of PD-1 blockade in classical Hodgkin lymphoma. In this sample, this clone turned up once. No patient escaped relapse after autologous stem cell transplantation, and brentuximab vedotin exposure varied. Thawed PBMCs were subjected to magnetic negative selection, which yielded isolated CD8+ T cells. This table comes from immunoSEQ multiplex PCR, and its TCRdb copy is limited to in-frame clones, with some not included. In the table there are 25,000 to 30,000 clones, about 86% of which are singletons. The CDR3 spans 17 residues. Germline CDR1 reads SGDLS; CDR2 reads YYNGEE. The V and J ends lost 2 bases and 2 bases, in that order; junction bases with no gene match: 5.

This TCR was recovered from a human donor with classical Hodgkin lymphoma. This material consisted of CD8+ T cells from blood, taken at baseline. V is TRBV9 and J is TRBJ2-1; 12 bases are a match to TRBD2. DNA for the CDR3: TGTGCCAGCAGCGTTCCTAGCGGGAGGGCCCCCTACAATGAGCAGTTCTTC. This sequence encodes CASSVPSGRAPYNEQFF.